These T cell receptor beta chains were read from a single sample in a study of shared clonotypes between healthy human individuals. Here immunoSEQ multiplex PCR was the method, and the copy in TCRdb shows in-frame clones only, minus some. Among 1.5 million to 2.5 million clones listed, over 85% were seen once. Specimen: naive CD8+ T cells sorted from blood. These receptors were taken from a man in his late teens or twenties in good health. Both conserved end residues are part of each CDR3. D genes are given only for firm matches. Some rows mark clone size as missing; the rest say once, few, many or name a class of expanded clone.

d_call: -
clone_size: -
j_call: TRBJ2-7
v_call: TRBV28
cdr3_nt: TGTGCCAGCAGCCGAACAGGGTACGAGCAGTACTTC
cdr3_aa: CASSRTGYEQYF

d_call: -
clone_size: -
j_call: TRBJ1-1
v_call: TRBV6-5
cdr3_nt: TGTGCCAGCAGTTACGGTTGGGCTAACACTGAAGCTTTCTTT
cdr3_aa: CASSYGWANTEAFF

d_call: -
clone_size: -
j_call: TRBJ2-1
v_call: TRBV9
cdr3_nt: TGTGCCAGCAGCGTAGTTCCCACTCAGCAGTTCTTC
cdr3_aa: CASSVVPTQQFF

d_call: -
clone_size: -
j_call: TRBJ2-7
v_call: TRBV7-6
cdr3_nt: TGTGCCAGCTCTTCGGAGGGGGTTTACGAGCAGTACTTC
cdr3_aa: CASSSEGVYEQYF

d_call: -
clone_size: -
j_call: TRBJ1-1
v_call: TRBV7-9
cdr3_nt: TGTGCCAGCAGCTTAGAGGATGGGGGCACTGAAGCTTTCTTT
cdr3_aa: CASSLEDGGTEAFF

d_call: -
clone_size: -
j_call: TRBJ1-6
v_call: TRBV5-4
cdr3_nt: TGTGCCAGCAGCTTGTGGGGGTTAGGTTCACCCCTCCACTTT
cdr3_aa: CASSLWGLGSPLHF

d_call: -
clone_size: -
j_call: TRBJ1-4
v_call: TRBV25-1
cdr3_nt: TGTGCCAGCAGAGACCCAAACGAAGAAAAACTGTTTTTT
cdr3_aa: CASRDPNEEKLFF

d_call: -
clone_size: -
j_call: TRBJ1-4
v_call: TRBV7-9
cdr3_nt: TGTGCCAGCAGCTTAGCGTCTTTCGTGCAGGCAACTAATGAAAAACTGTTTTTT
cdr3_aa: CASSLASFVQATNEKLFF

d_call: TRBD1
clone_size: -
j_call: TRBJ2-2
v_call: TRBV7-9
cdr3_nt: TGTGCCAGCAGCTCGACAGGGTTGGGCGGGGAGCTGTTTTTT
cdr3_aa: CASSSTGLGGELFF

d_call: TRBD2
clone_size: -
j_call: TRBJ2-7
v_call: TRBV4-3
cdr3_nt: TGCGCCAGCAGCCAAGACTTGCGGGAGGGATCCTACGAGCAGTACTTC
cdr3_aa: CASSQDLREGSYEQYF

d_call: -
clone_size: -
j_call: TRBJ2-5
v_call: TRBV9
cdr3_nt: TGTGCCAGCAGCGCAGCGGCGACCCAAGAGACCCAGTACTTC
cdr3_aa: CASSAAATQETQYF

d_call: -
clone_size: -
j_call: TRBJ2-2
v_call: TRBV4-1
cdr3_nt: TGCGCCAGCAGCCAAGAAGAAGGGTTAATCACCGGGGAGCTGTTTTTT
cdr3_aa: CASSQEEGLITGELFF

d_call: -
clone_size: -
j_call: TRBJ2-6
v_call: TRBV7-9
cdr3_nt: TGTGCCAGCAGCACCAGCTCTGGGGCCAACGTCCTGACTTTC
cdr3_aa: CASSTSSGANVLTF

d_call: -
clone_size: -
j_call: TRBJ2-7
v_call: TRBV19
cdr3_nt: TGTGCCAGTAGTGAGGCATTACACACCTACGAGCAGTACTTC
cdr3_aa: CASSEALHTYEQYF

d_call: TRBD1
clone_size: -
j_call: TRBJ1-4
v_call: TRBV6-1
cdr3_nt: TGTGCCAGCAGGACGACAGGGGGCGGTGAAAAACTGTTTTTT
cdr3_aa: CASRTTGGGEKLFF

d_call: -
clone_size: -
j_call: TRBJ2-1
v_call: TRBV5-4
cdr3_nt: TGTGCCAGCAGCGCGGAACAGGGCCTCCTTGACAATGAGCAGTTCTTC
cdr3_aa: CASSAEQGLLDNEQFF

d_call: -
clone_size: -
j_call: TRBJ2-1
v_call: TRBV15
cdr3_nt: TGTGCCACCAGCAGAGATCGGCTCAATGAGCAGTTCTTC
cdr3_aa: CATSRDRLNEQFF

d_call: -
clone_size: -
j_call: TRBJ2-3
v_call: TRBV10-1
cdr3_nt: TGCGCCAGCAGAGCCGCCGGGGAGGATACGCAGTATTTT
cdr3_aa: CASRAAGEDTQYF

d_call: -
clone_size: -
j_call: TRBJ1-6
v_call: TRBV27
cdr3_nt: TGTGCCAGCAGTTTAGGTTTGCCTGCTAATTCACCCCTCCACTTT
cdr3_aa: CASSLGLPANSPLHF

d_call: TRBD2
clone_size: -
j_call: TRBJ2-7
v_call: TRBV27
cdr3_nt: TGTGCCAGCAGTCTCCTAGCGGGGAATTCCTTTGGCGAGCAGTACTTC
cdr3_aa: CASSLLAGNSFGEQYF

d_call: -
clone_size: -
j_call: TRBJ2-7
v_call: TRBV7-9
cdr3_nt: TGTGCCAGCAGCTTATCAGGAACCTACGAGCAGTACTTC
cdr3_aa: CASSLSGTYEQYF

d_call: -
clone_size: -
j_call: TRBJ1-5
v_call: TRBV4-1
cdr3_nt: TGCGCCAGCAGCCAAGTACAGCATAGCAATCAGCCCCAGCATTTT
cdr3_aa: CASSQVQHSNQPQHF

d_call: -
clone_size: once
j_call: TRBJ2-1
v_call: TRBV5-1
cdr3_nt: TGCGCCAGCAGCTTATGGGCAGCCTTCAATGAGCAGTTCTTC
cdr3_aa: CASSLWAAFNEQFF

d_call: -
clone_size: -
j_call: TRBJ1-1
v_call: TRBV4-3
cdr3_nt: TGCGCCAGCAGCCAAGTCTCAGGGGAGCACACTGAAGCTTTCTTT
cdr3_aa: CASSQVSGEHTEAFF

d_call: TRBD1
clone_size: -
j_call: TRBJ2-7
v_call: TRBV27
cdr3_nt: TGTGCCAGCAGTCCTACCGGACAGGGGGACTACGAGCAGTACTTC
cdr3_aa: CASSPTGQGDYEQYF

d_call: -
clone_size: -
j_call: TRBJ1-1
v_call: TRBV5-6
cdr3_nt: TGTGCCAGCAGGTTGTGGGGGGGCGGCACTGAAGCTTTCTTT
cdr3_aa: CASRLWGGGTEAFF

d_call: TRBD2
clone_size: -
j_call: TRBJ2-1
v_call: TRBV6-1
cdr3_nt: TGTGCCAGCAGTGGTAGTATAGCGGGAGAGGACAATGAGCAGTTCTTC
cdr3_aa: CASSGSIAGEDNEQFF

d_call: -
clone_size: -
j_call: TRBJ1-2
v_call: TRBV6-5
cdr3_nt: TGTGCCAGCAGTTATGCAGCTAACTATGGCTACACCTTC
cdr3_aa: CASSYAANYGYTF

d_call: -
clone_size: -
j_call: TRBJ1-3
v_call: TRBV7-9
cdr3_nt: TGTGCCAGCACCCTAGACTCAAGCTCTGGAAACACCATATATTTT
cdr3_aa: CASTLDSSSGNTIYF

d_call: -
clone_size: -
j_call: TRBJ1-1
v_call: TRBV4-1
cdr3_nt: TGCGCCAGCAGCGGGGTCCTCGGGGACACTGAAGCTTTCTTT
cdr3_aa: CASSGVLGDTEAFF

d_call: -
clone_size: -
j_call: TRBJ2-3
v_call: TRBV4-2
cdr3_nt: TGTGCCAGCAGCCAGGAGGCCGGGACTCTCCTGCATACGCAGTATTTT
cdr3_aa: CASSQEAGTLLHTQYF

d_call: TRBD1
clone_size: -
j_call: TRBJ2-3
v_call: TRBV7-9
cdr3_nt: TGTGCCAGCAGCCTCCCTTCTGGACAGGGGAGGGATACGCAGTATTTT
cdr3_aa: CASSLPSGQGRDTQYF

d_call: -
clone_size: -
j_call: TRBJ1-6
v_call: TRBV5-1
cdr3_nt: TGCGCCAGCATCAACAGAGCTCTTAATAATTCACCCCTCCACTTT
cdr3_aa: CASINRALNNSPLHF

d_call: TRBD2
clone_size: -
j_call: TRBJ2-1
v_call: TRBV18
cdr3_nt: TGTGCCAGCTCACCTACGGGCGGGAGTAATGAGCAGTTCTTC
cdr3_aa: CASSPTGGSNEQFF

d_call: -
clone_size: -
j_call: TRBJ1-1
v_call: TRBV6-6
cdr3_nt: TGTGCCAGCAGTTACTCAGGGGGAACTGAAGCTTTCTTT
cdr3_aa: CASSYSGGTEAFF

d_call: -
clone_size: -
j_call: TRBJ1-2
v_call: TRBV30
cdr3_nt: TGTGCCTGGAGTGTAAACAGCGACAATCTCTATGGCTACACCTTC
cdr3_aa: CAWSVNSDNLYGYTF

d_call: -
clone_size: -
j_call: TRBJ1-6
v_call: TRBV27
cdr3_nt: TGTGCCAGCAGTTTATGGGGGACTAATTCACCCCTCCACTTT
cdr3_aa: CASSLWGTNSPLHF

d_call: -
clone_size: once
j_call: TRBJ2-1
v_call: TRBV30
cdr3_nt: TGTGCCTGGAACGTGGCGGGCGATGAGCAGTTCTTC
cdr3_aa: CAWNVAGDEQFF

d_call: -
clone_size: -
j_call: TRBJ1-6
v_call: TRBV27
cdr3_nt: TGTGCCAGCAGCCCAATGCCCAGGGGTGGTGGTTCACCCCTCCACTTT
cdr3_aa: CASSPMPRGGGSPLHF

d_call: -
clone_size: -
j_call: TRBJ1-2
v_call: TRBV4-1
cdr3_nt: TGCGCCAGCAGCCCCACAGGAGGTCAAGACTATGGCTACACCTTC
cdr3_aa: CASSPTGGQDYGYTF

d_call: TRBD1
clone_size: -
j_call: TRBJ1-2
v_call: TRBV5-1
cdr3_nt: TGCGCCAGCAGCATACCGACAGGGGACTATGGCTACACCTTC
cdr3_aa: CASSIPTGDYGYTF

d_call: -
clone_size: -
j_call: TRBJ1-2
v_call: TRBV4-1
cdr3_nt: TGCGCCAGCAGCCAAGGGTCCCTCTACACCTTC
cdr3_aa: CASSQGSLYTF

d_call: -
clone_size: few
j_call: TRBJ1-6
v_call: TRBV19
cdr3_nt: TGTGCCAGTAGTATCAGGGAGTATAATTCACCCCTCCACTTT
cdr3_aa: CASSIREYNSPLHF

d_call: TRBD1
clone_size: -
j_call: TRBJ2-3
v_call: TRBV19
cdr3_nt: TGTGCCAGTAGTCAAGGGGACAGGGGGCTCTCGACTCGCAGCACAGATACGCAGTATTTT
cdr3_aa: CASSQGDRGLSTRSTDTQYF

d_call: -
clone_size: once
j_call: TRBJ2-3
v_call: TRBV4-1
cdr3_nt: TGCGCCAGCAGGCAAAAATGGACCGGGGACCCCAATCCCTTACCCCCCACAGATACGCAGTATTTT
cdr3_aa: CASRQKWTGDPNPLPPTDTQYF

d_call: TRBD1
clone_size: -
j_call: TRBJ1-2
v_call: TRBV15
cdr3_nt: TGTGCCACCGGGACAGTGTACTATGGCTACACCTTC
cdr3_aa: CATGTVYYGYTF